The 14 T cell receptor beta chains listed next were all sequenced from one sample in a study of shared clonotypes between healthy human individuals. Assay used: immunoSEQ multiplex PCR; TCRdb lists only in-frame clones, some missing. The repertoire holds some 1,400,000 clones, with around 97% as singletons. Input material: naive CD4+ T cells sorted from blood. Subset in this sample: CD45RA+ positively selected. These receptors were taken from a man aged 30 to 39 in good health.

This sequence joins TRBV28 and TRBJ2-7, with D tentatively TRBD1 or TRBD2 (6 bases each). Per the germline V gene, CDR1 is MDHEN and CDR2 is SYDVKM. The CDR3 is 14 residues long. Trimming took 4 bases from V and 2 from J, leaving 12 bases between them. The CDR3 coding sequence is TGTGCCAGCAGTTGGGGGCCGGGGGCCTACGAGCAGTACTTC. Amino acids: CASSWGPGAYEQYF.

This sequence joins TRBV7-8 and TRBJ2-7; D call uncertain. The CDR3 consists of 11 residues. Trimming took 5 bases from V and 7 from J, leaving 9 bases between them. Germline CDR1 is SGHVS and CDR2 is FQNEAQ. The CDR3 DNA reads as TGTGCCAGCAGCATCGAGAGGGAGCAGTACTTC. As protein: CASSIEREQYF.

The chain joins TRBV6-5 to TRBJ1-4; possibly TRBD1 for D (5 bases). V was shortened by 6 bases and J by 5 bases, with 10 bases between the two germline ends. The CDR3 is 13 amino acids. Germline V gene lookup returns CDR1 MNHEY and CDR2 SVGAGI. CDR3 protein: CASRGRANEKLFF. For the CDR3, the DNA is TGTGCCAGCAGAGGCAGGGCGAATGAAAAACTGTTTTTT.

This chain joins TRBV5-6 and TRBJ2-3; the match to TRBD2 covers 10 bases. With 1 base clipped from V and 5 bases from J, the junction kept 4 bases outside the gene matches. Looked up from germline, CDR1 is SGHDT and CDR2 is YYEEEE. The CDR3 extends over 15 amino acids. CDR3 protein: CASSLTSGAEDTQYF. The CDR3 bases are TGTGCCAGCAGCTTGACTAGCGGGGCCGAAGATACGCAGTATTTT.

The rearrangement uses TRBV2 and TRBJ1-2; D unresolved. In germline, CDR1 is SNHLY, CDR2 FYNNEI. The CDR3 sequence is 14 residues long. Trimming removed 0 bases at V and 9 bases at J, with 14 bases between. CDR3 sequence: CASSEALGTSSYTF. The CDR3 DNA follows: TGTGCCAGCAGTGAAGCTCTGGGCACGTCCAGCTACACCTTC.

This clone was found once. J is TRBJ1-1 and V is TRBV5-1; D is unresolved. V was shortened by 4 bases and J by 1 base, with 8 bases between the two germline ends. The length of the CDR3 is 13 residues. Germline CDR1 reads SGHRS; CDR2 reads YFSETQ. The CDR3: CASSAGKNTEAFF. DNA of the CDR3: TGCGCCAGCAGCGCTGGAAAGAACACTGAAGCTTTCTTT.

V and J are TRBV12-2 and TRBJ2-3; the DNA was not compared with TRBD2, the D call given in the table. TRBV12-2 is tagged as a pseudogene. CDR3 length: 20 residues. CDR3 loop: CASRLSCGLAGGGCTDTQYF. The CDR3 DNA reads TGTGCAAGTCGCCTCTCGTGTGGGCTAGCGGGAGGAGGTTGCACAGATACGCAGTATTTT.

J is TRBJ2-5 and V is TRBV6-5, with D perhaps TRBD1 (7 bases). The V end lost 6 bases, the J end lost 5 bases, and 16 bases lay between the germline ends. The CDR3 runs 14 residues. Germline assignment: CDR1 MNHEY and CDR2 SVGAGI. The chain's CDR3 is CASSQPQGRETQYF. The CDR3 nucleotides are TGTGCCAGCAGCCAGCCACAGGGGAGGGAGACCCAGTACTTC.

About this clone: In the same sample, other DNA sequences code for this CDR3. J is TRBJ2-2 and V is TRBV19; a weak D match, TRBD2 (5 bases). Germline loops: CDR1 LNHDA, CDR2 SQIVND (reference sequence). V was pared by 1 base and J by 4 bases, with 10 bases between. The CDR3 spans 15 residues. The CDR3 loop is CASSIGLAGTGELFF. In DNA, the CDR3 is TGTGCCAGTAGTATAGGTCTAGCAGGCACCGGGGAGCTGTTTTTT.

The V and J genes are TRBV27 and TRBJ2-2; perhaps TRBD1 as D (5 bases). Deletions cut 6 bases from V and 4 bases from J, with 18 bases between. The V gene's germline CDR1 is MNHEY and CDR2 SMNVEV (reference sequence). There are 16 residues in the CDR3. Here the CDR3 DNA reads TGTGCCAGCAGCCAAGGGGTTTTTCGAATCACCGGGGAGCTGTTTTTT. Protein sequence: CASSQGVFRITGELFF.

This rearrangement joins TRBV11-2 to TRBJ2-1; TRBD2 matches 14 bases. V shed 5 bases and J 9 bases; nucleotides not matched to a gene: 6. This CDR3 contains 15 residues. Germline V gene data show CDR1 as SGHAT and CDR2 as FQNNGV. The CDR3 sequence: CASSPTSGRASEQFF. The CDR3 DNA follows: TGTGCCAGCAGCCCGACTAGCGGGAGGGCCAGTGAGCAGTTCTTC.

Remarks on this clone: Other DNA sequences of this sample code for an identical CDR3. The genes are TRBV19 and TRBJ2-6, with D unclear. The V gene lost 3 bases and the J gene lost 4 bases, with 4 bases spanning the gap. This CDR3 contains 13 residues. Looked up from germline, CDR1 is LNHDA and CDR2 is SQIVND (reference sequence). The CDR3 loop reads CASSIPGANVLTF. CDR3 coding DNA: TGTGCCAGTAGTATTCCGGGGGCCAACGTCCTGACTTTC.

This sequence joins TRBV4-3 and TRBJ2-7, with TRBD1 matching over 7 bases. CDR3 length: 15 amino acids. J was trimmed by 4 bases and V by 6 bases; bases with no gene match: 12. CDR1 and CDR2 (germline): LGHNA, YSLEER. This CDR3 is CASRPTGTDKYEQYF. The DNA of the CDR3 is TGCGCCAGCAGACCCACCGGGACAGACAAATACGAGCAGTACTTC.

This chain joins TRBV27 and TRBJ2-7; D gene uncertain. The V and J ends lost 6 bases and 4 bases respectively, with 13 bases between them. CDR1 and CDR2 from the germline V gene are MNHEY and SMNVEV (reference sequence). This CDR3 contains 13 residues. CDR3 residues: CASSDFFGYEQYF. The DNA for the CDR3 is TGTGCCAGCAGCGACTTTTTCGGGTACGAGCAGTACTTC.